A selection of T cell receptor beta chains follows, all from one sample in a study of control samples from healthy donors and cancer patients. The assay was immunoSEQ multiplex PCR, and TCRdb's table has in-frame clones only and misses some. The sample holds 200,000 to 250,000 clones; around 94% are singletons and the top ten take approximately 1.5%. The sample was blood. The receptors were gathered from a man aged 50 to 60 in good health. CDR3s include the opening cysteine and the closing phenylalanine or tryptophan. The order of the fields is D gene, clone size, V gene, J gene, CDR3 DNA, CDR3 protein. A D gene is named only where the DNA matches it firmly. The size entry is marked missing in some rows and otherwise reads once, few, many or a size class.

>-|-|TRBV2|TRBJ1-1
TGTGCCAGCAGTCCAAGGACAGTTCAACTGAACACTGAAGCTTTCTTT
CASSPRTVQLNTEAFF
>-|once|TRBV5-1|TRBJ1-2
TGCGCCAGCAGCTTGGAGGGGGAAGGCTACACCTTC
CASSLEGEGYTF
>TRBD1|-|TRBV11-2|TRBJ2-3
TGTGCCAGCAGCTTAGGAGGCGACAGGGGATATACGCAGTATTTT
CASSLGGDRGYTQYF
>-|-|TRBV21-1|TRBJ1-2
TGTGCCAGCAGCAAAACCTACAGGGAATTCTATGGCTACACCTTC
CASSKTYREFYGYTF
>-|-|TRBV5-1|TRBJ2-1
TGCGCCAGCAGCTTGGGGGCCAACAATGAGCAGTTCTTC
CASSLGANNEQFF
>-|-|TRBV6-6|TRBJ1-2
TGTGCCAGCAGTTACTCGACCGGGCGGAACTATGGCTACACCTTC
CASSYSTGRNYGYTF
>-|-|TRBV6-5|TRBJ1-2
TGTGCCAGCAGGAACAGGGAGGCCTATGGCTACACCTTC
CASRNREAYGYTF
>-|-|TRBV18|TRBJ2-1
TGTGCCAGCTCACCTACCCTGGGGAATGAGCAGTTCTTC
CASSPTLGNEQFF
>-|-|TRBV28|TRBJ1-2
TGTGCCAGCACAGGACGGACCTATGGCTACACCTTC
CASTGRTYGYTF
>-|-|TRBV6-5|TRBJ1-2
TGTGCCAGCAGTTACGAGGGGAGCTATGGCTACACCTTC
CASSYEGSYGYTF
>-|-|TRBV24-1|TRBJ2-2
TGTGCCACCGGGTCCCATTCCGCGGGCACCGGGGAGCTGTTTTTT
CATGSHSAGTGELFF
>TRBD1|-|TRBV7-2|TRBJ2-5
TGTGCCAGCAGCCGGACAGGGCAAGAGACCCAGTACTTC
CASSRTGQETQYF
>-|-|TRBV18|TRBJ1-3
TGTGCCAGCTCACCAATGGGGGGCCCTGGAAACACCATATATTTT
CASSPMGGPGNTIYF
>TRBD1|-|TRBV5-1|TRBJ2-2
TGCGCCAGCAGGGAACCACAGGGGGTCCGGAACACCGGGGAGCTGTTTTTT
CASREPQGVRNTGELFF
>TRBD1|-|TRBV18|TRBJ1-5
TGTGCCAGCTCACCCCAAGGACAGGGGGTTCTTGAGCCCCAGCATTTT
CASSPQGQGVLEPQHF
>-|few|TRBV19|TRBJ1-5
TGTGCCAGTAGTCTCCTGAATCAGCCCCAGCATTTT
CASSLLNQPQHF
>TRBD1|once|TRBV3-1/TRBV3-2|TRBJ1-5
TGTGCCAGCAGCCAGGGACAGGGGAATCAGCCCCAGCATTTT
CASSQGQGNQPQHF
>-|-|TRBV28|TRBJ1-2
TGTGCCAGCAGTTTGTCCCACTCTTCGGGACATGGCTACACCTTC
CASSLSHSSGHGYTF
>-|once|TRBV27|TRBJ1-6
TGTGCCAGCAGGGTAACAGGGAATAATTCACCCCTCCACTTT
CASRVTGNNSPLHF
>TRBD1|once|TRBV5-4|TRBJ1-3
TGTGCCAGCAGCCTACAGGGGTGGGGAAACACCATATATTTT
CASSLQGWGNTIYF